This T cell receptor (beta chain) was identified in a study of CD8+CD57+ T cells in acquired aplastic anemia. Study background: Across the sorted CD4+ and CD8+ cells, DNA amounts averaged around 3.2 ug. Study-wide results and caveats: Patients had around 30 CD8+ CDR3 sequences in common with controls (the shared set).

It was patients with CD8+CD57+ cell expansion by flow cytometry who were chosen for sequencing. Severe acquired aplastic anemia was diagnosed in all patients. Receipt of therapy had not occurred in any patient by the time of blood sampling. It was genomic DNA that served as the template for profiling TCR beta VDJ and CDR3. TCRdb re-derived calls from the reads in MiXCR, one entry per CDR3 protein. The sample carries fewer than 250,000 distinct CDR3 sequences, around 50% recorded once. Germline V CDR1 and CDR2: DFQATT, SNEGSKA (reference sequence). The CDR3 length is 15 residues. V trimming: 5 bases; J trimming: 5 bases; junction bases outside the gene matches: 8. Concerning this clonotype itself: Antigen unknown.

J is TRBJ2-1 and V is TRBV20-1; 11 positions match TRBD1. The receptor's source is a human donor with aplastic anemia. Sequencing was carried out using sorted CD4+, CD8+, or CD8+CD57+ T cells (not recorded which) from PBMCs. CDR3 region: CSAYYPGQGDNEQFF. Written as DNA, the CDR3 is TGCAGTGCTTACTACCCGGGACAGGGGGACAATGAGCAGTTCTTC.